This T cell receptor beta chain was identified in a study of blood T cell repertoires in COVID-19. Germline V gives CDR1 LNHDA, CDR2 SQIVND (reference sequence). With 3 bases clipped from V and 1 base from J, the junction kept 5 bases outside the gene matches. The CDR3 is 16 amino acids. Data came from immunoSEQ multiplex PCR; TCRdb stores just in-frame clones and leaves some out. Seen here are some 130,000 clones, around nine tenths observed once, and the top ten hold around 2.5%. Cohort assignment relied on participant-reported clinical history. The chain couples TRBV19 to TRBJ2-5, with 10 bases fitting TRBD2. The sequenced material came from PBMCs or T cells enriched from blood (not recorded which). The receptor was isolated from a woman between 50 and 59 years old who had recovered from COVID-19. Written as DNA, the CDR3 is TGTGCCAGTAGTATTCGAGCTAGCGGGGGCCAAGAGACCCAGTACTTC. It translates to CASSIRASGGQETQYF.